The text below deals with one T cell receptor (beta chain). This record belongs to a study of shared T cell receptors in the human thymus. The protocol was immunoSEQ multiplex PCR, while the TCRdb copy is restricted to in-frame clones and leaves out a portion. The data show 500,000 to 550,000 clones, with approximately 78% seen just once and around 0.013% held by the top ten. Trimming stripped 4 bases from V and 0 bases from J, with 27 bases between. The germline V gene has CDR1 SGHRS and CDR2 YFSETQ. This CDR3 spans 20 amino acids. This same sample was also part of a study on human thymus T cells. From that paper: Among thymic and blood repertoires, usage of V and J genes appeared biased.

Sequencing used thymocytes. This TCR was recovered from a boy less than two years old with a congenital heart defect. The J gene is TRBJ2-3, the V gene TRBV5-1; the D gene could be TRBD1 or TRBD2 (9 bases each). The CDR3 protein is CASSEWDRVASGASTDTQYF. For the CDR3, the DNA is TGCGCCAGCAGCGAATGGGACAGGGTGGCTAGCGGGGCTAGCACAGATACGCAGTATTTT.